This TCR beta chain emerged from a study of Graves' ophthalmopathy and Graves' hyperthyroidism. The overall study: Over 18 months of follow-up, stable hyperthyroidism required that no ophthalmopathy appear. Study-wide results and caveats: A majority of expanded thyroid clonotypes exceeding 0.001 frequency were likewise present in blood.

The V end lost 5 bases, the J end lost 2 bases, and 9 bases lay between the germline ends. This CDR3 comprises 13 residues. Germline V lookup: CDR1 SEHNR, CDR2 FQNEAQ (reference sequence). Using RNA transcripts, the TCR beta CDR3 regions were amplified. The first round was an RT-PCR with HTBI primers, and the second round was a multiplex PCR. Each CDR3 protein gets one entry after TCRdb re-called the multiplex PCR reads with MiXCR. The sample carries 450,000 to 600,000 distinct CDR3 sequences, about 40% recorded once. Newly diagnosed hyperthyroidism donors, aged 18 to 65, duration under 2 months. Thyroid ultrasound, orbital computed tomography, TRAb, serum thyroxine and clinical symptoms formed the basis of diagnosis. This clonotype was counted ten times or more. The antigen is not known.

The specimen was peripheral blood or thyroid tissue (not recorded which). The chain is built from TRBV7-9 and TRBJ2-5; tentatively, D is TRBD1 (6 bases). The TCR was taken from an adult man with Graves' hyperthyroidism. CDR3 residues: CASSEQGQETQYF. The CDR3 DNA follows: TGTGCCAGCAGCGAACAGGGACAAGAGACCCAGTACTTC.